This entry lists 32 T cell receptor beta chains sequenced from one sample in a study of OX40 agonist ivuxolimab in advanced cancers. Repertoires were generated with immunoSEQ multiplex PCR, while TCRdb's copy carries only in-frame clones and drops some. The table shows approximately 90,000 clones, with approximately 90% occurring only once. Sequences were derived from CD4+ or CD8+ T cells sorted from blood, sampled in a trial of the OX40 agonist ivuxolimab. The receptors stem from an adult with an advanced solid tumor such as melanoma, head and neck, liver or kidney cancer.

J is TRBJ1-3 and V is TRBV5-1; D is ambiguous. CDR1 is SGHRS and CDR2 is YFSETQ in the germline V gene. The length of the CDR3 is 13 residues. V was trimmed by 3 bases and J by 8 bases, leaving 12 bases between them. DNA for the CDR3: TGCGCCAGCAGCTCCTCAGGCGGCGACACCATATATTTT. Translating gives CASSSSGGDTIYF.

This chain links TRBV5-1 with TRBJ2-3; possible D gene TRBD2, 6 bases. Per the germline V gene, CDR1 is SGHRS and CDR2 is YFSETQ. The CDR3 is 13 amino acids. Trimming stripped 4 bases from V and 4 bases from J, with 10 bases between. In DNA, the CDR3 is TGCGCCAGCAGCACTCCGGGAGCAGATACGCAGTATTTT. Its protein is CASSTPGADTQYF.

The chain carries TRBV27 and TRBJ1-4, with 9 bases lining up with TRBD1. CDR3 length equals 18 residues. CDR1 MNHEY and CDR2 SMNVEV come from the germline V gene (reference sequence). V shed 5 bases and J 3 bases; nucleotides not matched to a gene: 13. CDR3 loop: CASSLKSRDREANEKLFF. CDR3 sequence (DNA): TGTGCCAGCAGTCTAAAATCCCGGGACAGGGAAGCTAATGAAAAACTGTTTTTT.

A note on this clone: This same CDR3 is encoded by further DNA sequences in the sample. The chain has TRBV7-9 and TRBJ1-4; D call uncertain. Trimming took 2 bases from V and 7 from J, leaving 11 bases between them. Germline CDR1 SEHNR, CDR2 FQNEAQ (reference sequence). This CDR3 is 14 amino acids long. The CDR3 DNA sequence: TGTGCCAGCAGCTTAAGAGAGAGTAGTGAAAAACTGTTTTTT. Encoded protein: CASSLRESSEKLFF.

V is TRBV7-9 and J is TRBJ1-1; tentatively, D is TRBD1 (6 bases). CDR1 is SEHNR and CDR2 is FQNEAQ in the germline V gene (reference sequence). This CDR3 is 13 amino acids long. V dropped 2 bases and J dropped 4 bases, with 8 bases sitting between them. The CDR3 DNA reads TGTGCCAGCAGCTTACGAGGGGGCACTGAAGCTTTCTTT. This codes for CASSLRGGTEAFF.

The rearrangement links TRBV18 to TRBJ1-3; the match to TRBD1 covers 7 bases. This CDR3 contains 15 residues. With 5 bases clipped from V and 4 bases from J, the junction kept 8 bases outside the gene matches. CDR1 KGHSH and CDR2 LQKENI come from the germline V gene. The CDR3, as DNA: TGTGCCAGCTCAGCACAGGGACAGCCAGGAAACACCATATATTTT. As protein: CASSAQGQPGNTIYF.

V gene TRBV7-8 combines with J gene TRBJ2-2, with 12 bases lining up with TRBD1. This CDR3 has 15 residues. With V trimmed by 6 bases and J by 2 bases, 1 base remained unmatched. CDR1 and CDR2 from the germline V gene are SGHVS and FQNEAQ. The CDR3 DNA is TGTGCCAGCAGGGGACAGGGGGCTAACACCGGGGAGCTGTTTTTT. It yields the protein CASRGQGANTGELFF.

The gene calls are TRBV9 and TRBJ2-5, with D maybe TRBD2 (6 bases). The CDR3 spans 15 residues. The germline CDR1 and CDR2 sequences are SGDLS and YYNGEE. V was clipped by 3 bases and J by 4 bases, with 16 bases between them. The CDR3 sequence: CASSDGTRPGETQYF. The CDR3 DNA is TGTGCCAGCAGCGATGGGACTCGGCCCGGAGAGACCCAGTACTTC.

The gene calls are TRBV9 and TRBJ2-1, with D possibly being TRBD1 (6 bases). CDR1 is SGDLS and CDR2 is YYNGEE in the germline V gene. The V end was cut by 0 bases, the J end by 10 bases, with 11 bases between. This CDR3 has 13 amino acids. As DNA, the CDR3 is TGTGCCAGCAGCGTAGCGATGACAGGAGAGCAGTTCTTC. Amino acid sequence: CASSVAMTGEQFF.

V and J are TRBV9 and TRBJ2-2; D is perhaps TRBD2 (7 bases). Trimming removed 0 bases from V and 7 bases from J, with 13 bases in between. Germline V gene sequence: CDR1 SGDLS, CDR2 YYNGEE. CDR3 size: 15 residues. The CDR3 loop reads CASSVAGGLNGELFF. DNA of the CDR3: TGTGCCAGCAGCGTAGCGGGGGGCCTTAACGGGGAGCTGTTTTTT.

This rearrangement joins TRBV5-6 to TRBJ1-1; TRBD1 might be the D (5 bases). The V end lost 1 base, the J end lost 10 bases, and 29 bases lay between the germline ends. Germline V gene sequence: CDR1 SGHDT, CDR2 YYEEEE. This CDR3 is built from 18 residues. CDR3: CASSLRFYTTVSAEGAFF. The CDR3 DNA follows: TGTGCCAGCAGCTTGCGGTTTTACACGACAGTCTCTGCCGAGGGAGCTTTCTTT.

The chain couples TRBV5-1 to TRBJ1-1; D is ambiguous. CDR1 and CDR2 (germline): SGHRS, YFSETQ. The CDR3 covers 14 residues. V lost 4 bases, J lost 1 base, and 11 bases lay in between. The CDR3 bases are TGCGCCAGCAGCCTCTCTGCGGCGAACACTGAAGCTTTCTTT. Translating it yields CASSLSAANTEAFF.

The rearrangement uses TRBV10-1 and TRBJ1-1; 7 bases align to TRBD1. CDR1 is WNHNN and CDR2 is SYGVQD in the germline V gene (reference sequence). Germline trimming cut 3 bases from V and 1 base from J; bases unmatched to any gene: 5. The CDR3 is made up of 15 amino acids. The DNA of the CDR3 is TGCGCCAGCAGTGAACTACAGGGGAAGAACACTGAAGCTTTCTTT. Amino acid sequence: CASSELQGKNTEAFF.

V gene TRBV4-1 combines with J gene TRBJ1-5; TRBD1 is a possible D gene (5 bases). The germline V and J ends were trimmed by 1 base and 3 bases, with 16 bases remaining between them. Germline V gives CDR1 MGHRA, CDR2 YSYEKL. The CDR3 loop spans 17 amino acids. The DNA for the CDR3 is TGCGCCAGCAGCCAAGGGCTTTTGGGGGGTGTCAATCAGCCCCAGCATTTT. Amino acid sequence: CASSQGLLGGVNQPQHF.

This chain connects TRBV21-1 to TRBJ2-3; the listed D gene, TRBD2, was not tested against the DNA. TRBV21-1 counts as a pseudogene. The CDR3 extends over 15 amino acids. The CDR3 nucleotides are TGTGCCAGCAGCAAAGAGGAGGGCGCCACAGATACGCAGTATTTT. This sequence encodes CASSKEEGATDTQYF.

CDR3 loop: CASSLTGNQPQHF. CDR3 in DNA: TGTGCCAGCAGCTTAACAGGGAATCAGCCCCAGCATTTT. The V and J genes are TRBV7-3 and TRBJ1-5; D gene uncertain. V was trimmed by 0 bases and J by 4 bases, leaving 4 bases between them. Germline lookup yields CDR1 SGHTA and CDR2 FQGTGA. This CDR3 spans 13 amino acids.

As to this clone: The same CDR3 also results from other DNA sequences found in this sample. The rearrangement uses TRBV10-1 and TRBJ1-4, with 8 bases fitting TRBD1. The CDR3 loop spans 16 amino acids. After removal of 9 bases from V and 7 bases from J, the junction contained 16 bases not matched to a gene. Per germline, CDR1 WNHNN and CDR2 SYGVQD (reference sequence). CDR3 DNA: TGCGCCAGTGGGGGAGGGGAAAAACAGGGGGGTGAAAAACTGTTTTTT. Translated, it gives CASGGGEKQGGEKLFF.

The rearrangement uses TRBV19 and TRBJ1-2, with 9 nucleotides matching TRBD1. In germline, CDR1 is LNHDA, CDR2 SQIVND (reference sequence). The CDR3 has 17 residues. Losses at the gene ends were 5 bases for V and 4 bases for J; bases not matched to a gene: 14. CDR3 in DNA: TGTGCCAGTAGTCTCCCGACCGGGACAGGGTCCTCCTATGGCTACACCTTC. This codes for CASSLPTGTGSSYGYTF.

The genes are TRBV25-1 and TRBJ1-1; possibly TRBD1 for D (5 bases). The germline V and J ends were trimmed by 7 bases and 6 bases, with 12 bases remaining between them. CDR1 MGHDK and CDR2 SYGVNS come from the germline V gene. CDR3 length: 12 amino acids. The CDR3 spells CASTGRGSEAFF. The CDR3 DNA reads TGTGCCAGCACCGGGAGGGGATCTGAAGCTTTCTTT. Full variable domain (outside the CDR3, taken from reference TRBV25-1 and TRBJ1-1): EADIYQTPRYLVIGTGKKITLECSQTMGHDKMYWYQQDPGMELHLIHYSYGVNSTEKGDLSSESTVSRIRTEHFPLTLESARPSHTSQYLCASTGRGSEAFFGQGTRLTVV.

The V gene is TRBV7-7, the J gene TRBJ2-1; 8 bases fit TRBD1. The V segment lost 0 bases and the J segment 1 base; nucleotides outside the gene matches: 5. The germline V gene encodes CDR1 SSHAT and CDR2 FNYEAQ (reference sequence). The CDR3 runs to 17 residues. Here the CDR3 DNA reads TGTGCCAGCAGCTTAGCGGACAGGGCTTTTTCCTACAATGAGCAGTTCTTC. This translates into CASSLADRAFSYNEQFF.

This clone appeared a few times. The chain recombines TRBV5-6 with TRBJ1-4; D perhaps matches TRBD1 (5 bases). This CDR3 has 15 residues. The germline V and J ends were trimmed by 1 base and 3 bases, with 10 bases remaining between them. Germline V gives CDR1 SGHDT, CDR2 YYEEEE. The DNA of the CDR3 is TGTGCCAGCAGCTTGTTTTGGGGGGCTAATGAAAAACTGTTTTTT. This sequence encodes CASSLFWGANEKLFF.

The chain's CDR3 is CASSGGRETNYGYTF. As DNA, the CDR3 is TGTGCCAGCAGTGGGGGTAGGGAAACTAACTATGGCTACACCTTC. The rearrangement links TRBV2 to TRBJ1-2, with D unclear. This CDR3 region has 15 residues. Trimming left V 4 bases short and J 0 bases short, with 12 bases between. Germline V gene lookup returns CDR1 SNHLY and CDR2 FYNNEI.

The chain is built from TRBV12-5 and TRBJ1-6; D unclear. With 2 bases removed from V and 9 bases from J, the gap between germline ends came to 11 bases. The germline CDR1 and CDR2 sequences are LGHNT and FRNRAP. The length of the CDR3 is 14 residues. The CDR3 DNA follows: TGTGCTAGTGGTTTGTTCGGGGTGATTTCACCCCTCCACTTT. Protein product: CASGLFGVISPLHF.

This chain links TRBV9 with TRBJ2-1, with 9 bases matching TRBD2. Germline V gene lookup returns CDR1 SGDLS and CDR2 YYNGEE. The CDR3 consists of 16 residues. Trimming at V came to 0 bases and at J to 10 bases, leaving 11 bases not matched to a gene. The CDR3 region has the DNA TGTGCCAGCAGCGTAGCGGCGGGGGGGCCTGGCAGGGAGCAGTTCTTC. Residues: CASSVAAGGPGREQFF. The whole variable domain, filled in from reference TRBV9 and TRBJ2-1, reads DSGVTQTPKHLITATGQRVTLRCSPRSGDLSVYWYQQSLDQGLQFLIQYYNGEERAKGNILERFSAQQFPDLHSELNLSSLELGDSALYFCASSVAAGGPGREQFFGPGTRLTVL.

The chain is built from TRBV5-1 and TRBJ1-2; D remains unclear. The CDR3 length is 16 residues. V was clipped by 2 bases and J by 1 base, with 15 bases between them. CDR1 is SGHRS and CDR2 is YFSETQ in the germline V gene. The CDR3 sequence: CASSFGPTEINYGYTF. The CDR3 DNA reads TGCGCCAGCAGCTTTGGCCCAACCGAAATTAACTATGGCTACACCTTC.

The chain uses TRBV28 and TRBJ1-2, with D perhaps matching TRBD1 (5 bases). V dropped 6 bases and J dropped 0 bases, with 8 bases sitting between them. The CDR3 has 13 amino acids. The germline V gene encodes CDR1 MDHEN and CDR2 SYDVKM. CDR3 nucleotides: TGTGCCAGCAGCGTACAGGCTAACTATGGCTACACCTTC. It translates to CASSVQANYGYTF.

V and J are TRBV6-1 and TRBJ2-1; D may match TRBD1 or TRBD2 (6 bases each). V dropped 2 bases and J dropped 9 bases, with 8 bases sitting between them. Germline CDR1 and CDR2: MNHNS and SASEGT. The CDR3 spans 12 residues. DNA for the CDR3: TGTGCCAGCAGTGAAAGGGGGGTTGAGCAGTTCTTC. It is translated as CASSERGVEQFF.

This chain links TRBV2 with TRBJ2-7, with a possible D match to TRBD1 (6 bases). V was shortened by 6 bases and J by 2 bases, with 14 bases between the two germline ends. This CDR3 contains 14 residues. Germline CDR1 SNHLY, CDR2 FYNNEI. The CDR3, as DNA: TGTGCCAGCAGCCGTACCCGGGACACCTACGAGCAGTACTTC. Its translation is CASSRTRDTYEQYF.

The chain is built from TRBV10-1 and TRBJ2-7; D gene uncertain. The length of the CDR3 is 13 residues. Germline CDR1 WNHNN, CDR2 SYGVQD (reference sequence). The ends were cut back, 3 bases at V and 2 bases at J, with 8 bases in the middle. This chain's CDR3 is CASSDPPPYEQYF. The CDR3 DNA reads TGCGCCAGCAGTGACCCTCCACCCTACGAGCAGTACTTC.

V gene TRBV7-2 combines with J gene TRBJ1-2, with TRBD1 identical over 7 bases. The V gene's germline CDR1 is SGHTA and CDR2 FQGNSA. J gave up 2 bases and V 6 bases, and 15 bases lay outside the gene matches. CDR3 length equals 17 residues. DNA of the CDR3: TGTGCCAGCAGTCCAACACTGGGACAGCAACTAAACTATGGCTACACCTTC. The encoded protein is CASSPTLGQQLNYGYTF.

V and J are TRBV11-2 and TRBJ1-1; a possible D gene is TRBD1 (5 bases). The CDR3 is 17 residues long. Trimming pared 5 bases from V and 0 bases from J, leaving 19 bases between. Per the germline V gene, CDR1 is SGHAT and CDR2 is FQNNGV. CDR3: CASSGMGGVEVNTEAFF. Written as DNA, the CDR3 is TGTGCCAGCAGCGGTATGGGGGGGGTAGAGGTGAACACTGAAGCTTTCTTT.

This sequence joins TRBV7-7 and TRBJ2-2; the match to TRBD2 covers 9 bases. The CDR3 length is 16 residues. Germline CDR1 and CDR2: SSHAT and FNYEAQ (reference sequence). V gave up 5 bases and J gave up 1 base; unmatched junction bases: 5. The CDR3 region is CASSQKAGGNTGELFF. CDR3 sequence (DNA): TGTGCCAGCAGCCAGAAAGCGGGGGGGAACACCGGGGAGCTGTTTTTT. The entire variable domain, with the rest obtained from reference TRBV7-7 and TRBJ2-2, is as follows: GAGVSQSPRYKVTKRGQDVTLRCDPISSHATLYWYQQALGQGPEFLTYFNYEAQPDKSGLPSDRFSAERPEGSISTLTIQRTEQRDSAMYRCASSQKAGGNTGELFFGEGSRLTVL.